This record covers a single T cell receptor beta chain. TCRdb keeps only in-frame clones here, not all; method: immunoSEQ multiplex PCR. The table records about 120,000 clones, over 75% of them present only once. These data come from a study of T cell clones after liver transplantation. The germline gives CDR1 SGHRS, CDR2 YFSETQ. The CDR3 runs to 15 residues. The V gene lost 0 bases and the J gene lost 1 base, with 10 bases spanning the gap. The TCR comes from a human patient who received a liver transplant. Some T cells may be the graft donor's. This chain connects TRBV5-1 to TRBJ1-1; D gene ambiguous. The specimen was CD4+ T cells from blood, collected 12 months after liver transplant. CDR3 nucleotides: TGCGCCAGCAGCTTGGCTCCCAATTCGAACACTGAAGCTTTCTTT. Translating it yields CASSLAPNSNTEAFF.